This T cell receptor beta chain was found in a study of T-cell reconstitution after alpha-beta-depleted transplantation in children. This clonotype was picked up many times. The antigen is unknown. Findings and caveats of the study: Alpha-beta T cells about two months after transplant reportedly derived from several hundred expanded graft clones.

Germline loops: CDR1 ENHRY, CDR2 SYGVKD. After removal of 11 bases from V and 7 bases from J, the junction contained 4 bases not matched to a gene. CDR3 size: 12 residues. Unique molecular identifiers were used to barcode this TCRbeta library. MiXCR was run by TCRdb on the PCR reads, yielding one entry per CDR3 protein. This sample has hundreds of thousands of distinct CDR3 sequences, with roughly 23% found just once. The TCR was taken from a boy younger than two who had a stem cell transplant for acute myeloid leukemia, so the T cells may come from the graft donor. The input for sequencing was PBMCs, mostly from graft donor cells, taken 360 days after TCRalphabeta/CD19-depleted stem cell transplant. The chain uses TRBV10-3 and TRBJ1-6; TRBD1 agrees at 8 bases. The CDR3 sequence: CAVQGENSPLHF. CDR3 in DNA: TGTGCCGTACAGGGGGAAAATTCACCCCTCCACTTT.